A selection of T cell receptor beta chains follows, all from one sample in a study of control samples from healthy donors and cancer patients. TCRdb's table, derived via immunoSEQ multiplex PCR, lists solely in-frame clones and lacks some. Of 150,000 or so clones in the sample, over 90% were seen once. The sequenced sample was PBMCs. The receptors were sampled from a man in his fifties or sixties with colorectal cancer. Each CDR3 is given with its conserved first and last residue. A D gene is named only where the DNA matches it firmly. Rows may omit the clone size; those that give it use once, few, many or a size class.

D gene,J gene,V gene,clone size,CDR3 protein,CDR3 DNA
.,TRBJ1-3,TRBV7-2,.,CASSPFQSGSGNTIYF,TGTGCCAGCAGCCCGTTTCAAAGTGGCTCTGGAAACACCATATATTTT
.,TRBJ1-3,TRBV5-1,.,CASSPVVRSSGNTIYF,TGCGCCAGCAGCCCAGTGGTACGGAGCTCTGGAAACACCATATATTTT
TRBD2,TRBJ2-1,TRBV14,.,CASSARLAGVGEQFF,TGTGCCAGCAGCGCCAGACTAGCGGGGGTGGGGGAGCAGTTCTTC
.,TRBJ1-2,TRBV19,.,CASSIAGGDNYGYTF,TGTGCCAGTAGTATAGCTGGAGGGGACAACTATGGCTACACCTTC
TRBD1,TRBJ2-7,TRBV19,once,CASSMATGSYEQYF,TGTGCCAGTAGTATGGCGACAGGGTCCTACGAGCAGTACTTC
.,TRBJ1-2,TRBV19,.,CASSMGAGRDYYGYTF,TGTGCCAGTAGTATGGGGGCTGGCAGGGATTACTATGGCTACACCTTC
.,TRBJ1-4,TRBV27,.,CASSPNPRTNEKLFF,TGTGCCAGCAGTCCCAACCCAAGGACTAATGAAAAACTGTTTTTT
TRBD2,TRBJ2-7,TRBV11-2,.,CASSPRLAGSYEQYF,TGTGCCAGCAGCCCCCGACTAGCGGGGTCCTACGAGCAGTACTTC
TRBD1,TRBJ1-5,TRBV5-1,.,CASSLGPRTGRSNQPQHF,TGCGCCAGCAGCTTGGGGCCAAGGACAGGTCGCAGCAATCAGCCCCAGCATTTT
.,TRBJ1-5,TRBV6-2/TRBV6-3,.,CASSYSRAEQGKPQHF,TGTGCCAGCAGTTACTCGAGGGCCGAGCAGGGAAAGCCCCAGCATTTT
.,TRBJ1-5,TRBV6-5,.,CASRPGTHQPQHF,TGTGCCAGCAGACCGGGGACCCACCAGCCCCAGCATTTT
.,TRBJ1-2,TRBV30,few,CAWSVHSGVNTF,TGTGCCTGGAGTGTACACTCCGGAGTCAACACCTTC
TRBD1,TRBJ1-2,TRBV18,.,CASSPDGQDYGYTF,TGTGCCAGCTCACCCGACGGACAGGACTATGGCTACACCTTC
TRBD1,TRBJ2-2,TRBV6-2/TRBV6-3,.,CASSSSGTGNTGELFF,TGTGCCAGCAGTTCTTCCGGGACAGGGAACACCGGGGAGCTGTTTTTT
TRBD1,TRBJ2-2,TRBV2,.,CARDRGETGELFF,TGTGCCCGGGACAGGGGTGAGACCGGGGAGCTGTTTTTT
TRBD1,TRBJ2-1,TRBV9,.,CASSEGQAYNEQFF,TGTGCCAGCAGCGAAGGACAGGCCTACAATGAGCAGTTCTTC
.,TRBJ1-2,TRBV9,once,CASSVGGTVPLKNYGYTF,TGTGCCAGCAGCGTAGGAGGGACGGTGCCTTTAAAGAACTATGGCTACACCTTC
.,TRBJ1-5,TRBV30,.,CAWRSGQGSQPQHF,TGTGCCTGGAGGTCAGGTCAGGGGTCTCAGCCCCAGCATTTT
.,TRBJ2-5,TRBV6-5,.,CASSYSRGQTQYF,TGTGCCAGCAGTTACTCCAGGGGCCAGACCCAGTACTTC
TRBD1,TRBJ2-6,TRBV10-2,.,CAAGEGATGANVLTF,TGCGCCGCGGGCGAGGGGGCAACTGGGGCCAACGTCCTGACTTTC
.,TRBJ1-2,TRBV5-5,.,CASSYSPEYGYTF,TGTGCCAGCAGCTATTCTCCCGAATATGGCTACACCTTC
.,TRBJ1-1,TRBV14,.,CASSQVRGTEAFF,TGTGCCAGCAGCCAAGTCCGGGGAACTGAAGCTTTCTTT
.,TRBJ1-4,TRBV5-4,.,CASSLDLDPTNEKLFF,TGTGCCAGCAGCTTGGATCTCGACCCAACTAATGAAAAACTGTTTTTT
.,TRBJ1-6,TRBV27,.,CASSPTSWAASYNSPLHF,TGTGCCAGCAGTCCAACCTCGTGGGCGGCCAGTTATAATTCACCCCTCCACTTT
.,TRBJ1-6,TRBV7-6,.,CASSLSPGSYNSPLHF,TGTGCCAGCAGCTTAAGTCCGGGCTCCTATAATTCACCCCTCCACTTT
.,TRBJ2-5,TRBV6-1,.,CASSGGGQIAQETQYF,TGTGCCAGCAGTGGGGGGGGACAAATTGCCCAAGAGACCCAGTACTTC
TRBD1,TRBJ1-2,TRBV5-1,.,CASSWTGAGGYTF,TGCGCCAGCAGCTGGACAGGGGCGGGTGGCTACACCTTC
TRBD1,TRBJ1-5,TRBV18,.,CASSPGQGDQPQHF,TGTGCCAGCTCACCGGGACAGGGGGATCAGCCCCAGCATTTT
.,TRBJ1-5,TRBV19,once,CASMNAGGLYQPQHF,TGTGCCAGTATGAATGCTGGCGGCCTTTATCAGCCCCAGCATTTT
.,TRBJ2-2,TRBV6-6,.,CASSTRPGGELFF,TGTGCCAGCAGTACCCGACCGGGCGGGGAGCTGTTTTTT
.,TRBJ1-1,TRBV5-1,.,CASSLGGFVGPAFF,TGCGCCAGCAGCTTAGGGGGATTCGTTGGTCCAGCTTTCTTT